The T cell receptor beta chain under discussion was sequenced for a study of blood T cell repertoires in COVID-19. Study-level information: Researchers got acute and convalescent COVID-19 samples from the United States, Italy and Spain. Sample material is recorded as cDNA or gDNA derived from T cells, B-cell-depleted T cells, or PBMCs.

Original processing notes: Estimated nucleated cell counts came from reference gene primer amplification. The data were produced by immunoSEQ multiplex PCR, yet TCRdb's version contains in-frame clones alone and is incomplete. D and trimming were read from the DNA, whereas the V and J calls and clone size are those reported in that table. There are some 300,000 clones in the sample; 88% occur only once, and 6.9% lies in the top ten. The CDR3 is 15 amino acids. The germline V gene encodes CDR1 MNHEY and CDR2 SMNVEV (reference sequence). V lost 2 bases and J 4 bases, leaving 14 bases between the germline ends.

The clonotype was recovered from a woman in her twenties or thirties who had recovered from COVID-19. Sequencing input: peripheral blood. The chain carries TRBV27 and TRBJ1-1, with D maybe TRBD1 (5 bases). The CDR3 spells CASSLVFQGSTEAFF. The CDR3 bases are TGTGCCAGCAGTTTAGTCTTCCAGGGAAGCACTGAAGCTTTCTTT.